Listed here are 24 T cell receptor beta chains from one sample, sequenced in a study of shared clonotypes between healthy human individuals. Sequencing was performed with immunoSEQ multiplex PCR; in TCRdb, only in-frame clones are kept and a portion is missing. Of some 2,100,000 clones detected, about 94% appear once; the ten largest clones hold 0.13%. The specimen sequenced was naive CD4+ T cells sorted from blood. As to subset: CD45RA+ positively selected. These TCRs come from a man aged 18 to 35 in good health.

This clone was observed a few times. V gene TRBV2 combines with J gene TRBJ2-5; D might be TRBD1 (5 bases). Germline V gene data show CDR1 as SNHLY and CDR2 as FYNNEI. The CDR3 contains 13 residues. With 6 bases removed from V and 5 bases from J, the gap between germline ends came to 13 bases. As DNA, the CDR3 is TGTGCCAGCAGAGGGGTCCCCGGTGAGACCCAGTACTTC. It specifies CASRGVPGETQYF. Full variable domain (remainder filled in from reference TRBV2 and TRBJ2-5): EPEVTQTPSHQVTQMGQEVILRCVPISNHLYFYWYRQILGQKVEFLVSFYNNEISEKSEIFDDQFSVERPDGSNFTLKIRSTKLEDSAMYFCASRGVPGETQYFGPGTRLLVL.

The chain joins TRBV6-5 to TRBJ2-1, with D possibly TRBD2 on 6 matching bases. The CDR3 loop spans 15 amino acids. V lost 5 bases and J lost 2, with 13 bases in between. Germline V gene lookup returns CDR1 MNHEY and CDR2 SVGAGI. The DNA of the CDR3 is TGTGCCAGCAGTCCGGGTGGGGGGACCTACAATGAGCAGTTCTTC. It specifies CASSPGGGTYNEQFF.

The chain couples TRBV7-2 to TRBJ1-3; 10 nucleotides line up with TRBD1. Germline V gene sequence: CDR1 SGHTA, CDR2 FQGNSA. The CDR3 runs 15 residues. The trim removed 5 bases at V and 12 bases at J, leaving 13 bases unmatched. The CDR3 sequence: CASSGNTGQGSNIYF. CDR3 in DNA: TGTGCCAGCAGCGGCAACACGGGACAGGGGTCCAACATATATTTT.

The sample holds one count of this clone. Different DNA sequences within this sample yield the same CDR3. The CDR3, as DNA: TGTGCCAGCAGTCCAGGGGGCGCGTACGAGCAGTACTTC. Protein sequence: CASSPGGAYEQYF. The chain uses TRBV9 and TRBJ2-7; 8 bases match TRBD1. V dropped 5 bases and J dropped 4; count of bases not matched to a gene: 5. The germline CDR1 and CDR2 sequences are SGDLS and YYNGEE. The length of the CDR3 is 13 residues.

The chain joins TRBV18 to TRBJ1-4, with D maybe TRBD1 (6 bases). The V and J ends lost 5 bases and 5 bases respectively, with 12 bases between them. Per the germline V gene, CDR1 is KGHSH and CDR2 is LQKENI. The CDR3 spans 14 residues. CDR3 DNA: TGTGCCAGCTCATCAAGGGACACCAATGAAAAACTGTTTTTT. Translating it yields CASSSRDTNEKLFF.

V and J are TRBV7-9 and TRBJ2-5; TRBD2 aligns across 8 bases. Losses at the gene ends were 1 base for V and 3 bases for J; bases not matched to a gene: 7. Germline values: CDR1 SEHNR, CDR2 FQNEAQ (reference sequence). The CDR3 totals 16 residues. Here the CDR3 reads CASSLDGGGPEETQYF. For the CDR3, the DNA is TGTGCCAGCAGCTTAGACGGCGGGGGGCCCGAAGAGACCCAGTACTTC.

The chain carries TRBV10-3 and TRBJ2-1; a possible D gene is TRBD1 (5 bases). Deletions cut 2 bases from V and 8 bases from J, with 13 bases between. This CDR3 comprises 14 residues. The germline V gene encodes CDR1 ENHRY and CDR2 SYGVKD. The CDR3 loop reads CAISEGAVSDEQFF. CDR3 sequence (DNA): TGTGCCATCAGTGAGGGGGCGGTTTCGGATGAGCAGTTCTTC.

V is TRBV6-5 and J is TRBJ2-5; 12 bases match TRBD1. J lost 7 bases, V lost 2 bases, and 5 bases had no gene match. Germline assignment: CDR1 MNHEY and CDR2 SVGAGI. CDR3 size: 15 residues. The CDR3 spells CASSYQGQGAWTQYF. CDR3 coding DNA: TGTGCCAGCAGTTACCAGGGACAGGGGGCCTGGACCCAGTACTTC.

V usage is TRBV7-2 and J usage is TRBJ2-7; 10 nucleotides align to TRBD1. CDR3 size: 15 residues. The V gene's germline CDR1 is SGHTA and CDR2 FQGNSA. J was trimmed by 2 bases and V by 3 bases; bases with no gene match: 4. This CDR3 reads CASSLGQGSAYEQYF. CDR3 in DNA: TGTGCCAGCAGCTTGGGACAGGGGTCTGCCTACGAGCAGTACTTC.

V gene TRBV6-5 combines with J gene TRBJ1-6, with TRBD1 matching 10 bases. The V and J ends lost 5 bases and 8 bases, in that order; junction bases with no gene match: 3. Germline loops: CDR1 MNHEY, CDR2 SVGAGI. The CDR3 contains 14 residues. In nucleotides, the CDR3 is TGTGCCAGCAGTCGGGACAGGGGTTATTCACCCCTCCACTTT. It specifies CASSRDRGYSPLHF.

V is TRBV11-3 and J is TRBJ2-4; D assignment may be TRBD1 or TRBD2 (5 bases each). Per the germline V gene, CDR1 is SGHNT and CDR2 is YENEEA. Trimming pared 6 bases from V and 8 bases from J, leaving 26 bases between. The CDR3 covers 17 residues. This CDR3 is CASRWKGPVRQRDIQYF. In DNA, the CDR3 is TGTGCCAGCAGGTGGAAGGGTCCGGTGAGACAGAGGGACATTCAGTACTTC.

The V call is TRBV25-1, the J call TRBJ1-6, with 9 bases identical to TRBD1. Germline loops: CDR1 MGHDK, CDR2 SYGVNS. J lost 8 bases, V lost 1 base, and 9 bases had no gene match. The CDR3 runs 17 residues. CDR3 DNA sequence: TGTGCCAGCAGTGAATCCCTGGGACAGGGTAATGATTCACCCCTCCACTTT. It codes for CASSESLGQGNDSPLHF.

This clone has just a few counts. In the same sample, other DNA sequences code for this CDR3. This chain uses TRBV5-1 with TRBJ1-5; D remains ambiguous. V was trimmed by 0 bases and J by 0 bases, leaving 4 bases between them. Germline values: CDR1 SGHRS, CDR2 YFSETQ. This CDR3 has 14 amino acids. The CDR3 nucleotides read TGCGCCAGCAGCTTGGATCCTAGCAATCAGCCCCAGCATTTT. It translates to CASSLDPSNQPQHF.

On this clone: Other DNA sequences in this sample translate to the same CDR3. The chain uses TRBV27 and TRBJ2-5, with no clear D. The V gene's germline CDR1 is MNHEY and CDR2 SMNVEV (reference sequence). V shed 0 bases and J shed 7 bases, with 3 bases lying between them. The CDR3 covers 11 residues. The CDR3 loop is CASSLSGTQYF. The CDR3 DNA is TGTGCCAGCAGTTTATCAGGGACCCAGTACTTC.

As to this clone: Other DNA sequences in this sample translate to the same CDR3. The V call is TRBV5-1, the J call TRBJ1-3, with D maybe TRBD1 (5 bases). The V end was cut by 0 bases, the J end by 3 bases, with 7 bases between. Germline V gives CDR1 SGHRS, CDR2 YFSETQ. This CDR3 spans 14 amino acids. The CDR3, as DNA: TGCGCCAGCAGCTTGGCAGGGTATGGAAACACCATATATTTT. It yields the protein CASSLAGYGNTIYF.

V and J are TRBV25-1 and TRBJ2-5; 8 bases fit TRBD1. The V segment lost 3 bases and the J segment 3 bases; nucleotides outside the gene matches: 6. From germline, CDR1 is MGHDK and CDR2 SYGVNS. The CDR3 loop spans 15 amino acids. CDR3 sequence (DNA): TGTGCCAGCAGTGAGTTTTCGACAGGGGAAGAGACCCAGTACTTC. As protein: CASSEFSTGEETQYF.

As concerns this clone: The same CDR3 arises from other DNA sequences in this sample as well. This chain links TRBV5-1 with TRBJ1-1; D is unclear. V was clipped by 0 bases and J by 1 base, with 7 bases between them. Germline values: CDR1 SGHRS, CDR2 YFSETQ. The CDR3 sequence is 14 residues long. DNA for the CDR3: TGCGCCAGCAGCTTGGCCTCAGGGAACACTGAAGCTTTCTTT. Protein product: CASSLASGNTEAFF.

The J gene is TRBJ2-5, the V gene TRBV5-6; 7 bases fit TRBD1. Trimming at V came to 0 bases and at J to 6 bases, leaving 2 bases not matched to a gene. Per the germline V gene, CDR1 is SGHDT and CDR2 is YYEEEE. This CDR3 is built from 13 residues. For the CDR3, the DNA is TGTGCCAGCAGCTTGGGACAGGGAAAGACCCAGTACTTC. This encodes CASSLGQGKTQYF.

The V gene is TRBV9, the J gene TRBJ2-7, with TRBD2 as a possible D gene (6 bases). The CDR3 consists of 13 residues. The ends were cut back, 8 bases at V and 6 bases at J, with 18 bases in the middle. In germline, CDR1 is SGDLS, CDR2 YYNGEE. CDR3 bases: TGTGCCAGTAAACCCTCCGGGGGATCCGAGCAGTACTTC. Translated, it gives CASKPSGGSEQYF.

This rearrangement joins TRBV27 to TRBJ1-4; TRBD1 aligns across 9 bases. With 6 bases clipped from V and 8 bases from J, the junction kept 7 bases outside the gene matches. The germline V gene encodes CDR1 MNHEY and CDR2 SMNVEV (reference sequence). The CDR3 runs to 14 residues. Here the CDR3 reads CASSVGTGPEKLFF. CDR3 in DNA: TGTGCCAGCAGCGTCGGGACAGGGCCCGAAAAACTGTTTTTT.

This rearrangement joins TRBV7-2 to TRBJ2-1; 12 bases map to TRBD2. V lost 6 bases to trimming and J lost 3 bases; unmatched junction nucleotides: 6. The CDR3 spans 16 residues. Germline lookup yields CDR1 SGHTA and CDR2 FQGNSA. The CDR3, as DNA: TGTGCCAGCAGTTCTAGCGGGGGGGCTAGCTACAATGAGCAGTTCTTC. Encoded protein: CASSSSGGASYNEQFF.

The chain is built from TRBV7-9 and TRBJ2-5, with TRBD2 identical over 9 bases. V was clipped by 5 bases and J by 5 bases; unmatched bases: 9. Germline V gene data show CDR1 as SEHNR and CDR2 as FQNEAQ (reference sequence). The CDR3 totals 15 residues. This CDR3 is CASSHTSGGLETQYF. The CDR3 DNA is TGTGCCAGCAGCCACACAAGCGGGGGGTTGGAGACCCAGTACTTC. Looking up the rest from reference TRBV7-9 and TRBJ2-5 gives the full variable domain: DTGVSQNPRHKITKRGQNVTFRCDPISEHNRLYWYRQTLGQGPEFLTYFQNEAQLEKSRLLSDRFSAERPKGSFSTLEIQRTEQGDSAMYLCASSHTSGGLETQYFGPGTRLLVL.

The chain uses TRBV9 and TRBJ1-3, with 7 nucleotides matching TRBD1. The CDR3 has 15 residues. V shed 4 bases, J shed 1 base, and the junction held 5 bases outside the gene matches. Germline CDR1 SGDLS, CDR2 YYNGEE. CDR3 loop: CASSPQTGSGNTIYF. CDR3 nucleotides: TGTGCCAGCAGCCCCCAGACAGGGTCTGGAAACACCATATATTTT.

This clone came up once. The rearrangement links TRBV15 to TRBJ2-1, with TRBD2 matching 11 bases. CDR1 is LNHNV, CDR2 YYDKDF, per germline (reference sequence). V shed 0 bases and J 8 bases; nucleotides not matched to a gene: 9. This CDR3 comprises 17 residues. CDR3 region: CATSRETGLAGGHEQFF. CDR3 bases: TGTGCCACCAGCAGAGAGACAGGATTAGCGGGGGGGCATGAGCAGTTCTTC.